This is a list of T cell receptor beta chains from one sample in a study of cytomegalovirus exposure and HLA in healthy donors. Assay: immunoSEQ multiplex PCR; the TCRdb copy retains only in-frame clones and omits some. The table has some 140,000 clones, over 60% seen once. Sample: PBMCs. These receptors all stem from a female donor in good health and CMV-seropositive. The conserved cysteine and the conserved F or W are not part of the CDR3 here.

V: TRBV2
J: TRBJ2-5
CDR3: ASSEEKGRGETQY

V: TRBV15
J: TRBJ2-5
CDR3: ATSREGDGETQY

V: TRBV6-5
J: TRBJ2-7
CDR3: ASSTPGTYEQY

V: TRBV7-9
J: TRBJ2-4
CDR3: ASSFGAFLDIQY

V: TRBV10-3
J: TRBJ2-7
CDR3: AISGGEGYEQY

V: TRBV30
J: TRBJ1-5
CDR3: AWNSRAGSNQPQH

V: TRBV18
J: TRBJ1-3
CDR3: ASSPDRNTIY

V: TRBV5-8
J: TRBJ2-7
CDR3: ASSLAIWGLAGAEQY

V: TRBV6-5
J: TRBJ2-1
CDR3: ASSYHNEQF

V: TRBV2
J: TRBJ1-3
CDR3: ASREDRGPGNTIY

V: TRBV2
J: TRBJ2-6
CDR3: ASIQGLGANVLT

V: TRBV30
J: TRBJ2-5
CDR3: AWGTFQETQY

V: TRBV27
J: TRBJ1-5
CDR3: ASSKTGYSNQPQH

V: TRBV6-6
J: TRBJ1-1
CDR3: ATEDRPMNTEAF

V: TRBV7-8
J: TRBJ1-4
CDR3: ASSLGVGSWLF

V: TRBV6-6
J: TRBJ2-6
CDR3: ASSYSISGANVLT

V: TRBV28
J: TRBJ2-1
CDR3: ASSLGLAGGPLRGNEQF

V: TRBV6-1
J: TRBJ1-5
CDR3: ASSFSTGDQPQH

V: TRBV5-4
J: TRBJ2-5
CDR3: ASSLELAGGETQY